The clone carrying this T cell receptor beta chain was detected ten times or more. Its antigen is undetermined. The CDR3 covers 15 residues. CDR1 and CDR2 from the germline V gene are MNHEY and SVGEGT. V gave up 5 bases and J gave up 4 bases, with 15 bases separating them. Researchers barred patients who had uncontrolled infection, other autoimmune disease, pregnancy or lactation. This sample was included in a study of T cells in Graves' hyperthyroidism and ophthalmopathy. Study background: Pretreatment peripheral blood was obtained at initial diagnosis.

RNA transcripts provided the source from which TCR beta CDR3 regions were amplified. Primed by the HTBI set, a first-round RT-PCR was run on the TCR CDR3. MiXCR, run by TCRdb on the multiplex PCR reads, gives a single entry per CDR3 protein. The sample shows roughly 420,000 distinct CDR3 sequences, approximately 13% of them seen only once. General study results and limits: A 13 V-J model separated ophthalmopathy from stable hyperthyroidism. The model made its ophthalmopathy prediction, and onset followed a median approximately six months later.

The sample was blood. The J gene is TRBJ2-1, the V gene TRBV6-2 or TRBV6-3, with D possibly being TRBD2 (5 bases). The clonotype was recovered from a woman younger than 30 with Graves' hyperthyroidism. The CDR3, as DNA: TGTGCCAGCAGTGCCGGGAACGCCGAATACAATGAGCAGTTCTTC. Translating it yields CASSAGNAEYNEQFF.